A single sample gave rise to the 2 T cell receptor beta chains below, sequenced in a study of cytomegalovirus exposure and HLA in healthy donors. The PCR employed 60 Vbeta primers together with 13 Jbeta primers. Libraries were prepared by immunoSEQ multiplex PCR; TCRdb keeps only in-frame clonotypes and omits some of them. Found here are around 140,000 clones, around 80% of them singletons; the top ten hold 2.9%. The sample consisted of PBMCs. The source is a woman aged 30 to 39 in good health and CMV-seronegative.

Only a few counts were recorded for this clone. This rearrangement joins TRBV5-6 to TRBJ1-4, with D perhaps matching TRBD1 (6 bases). Trimming pared 2 bases from V and 9 bases from J, leaving 14 bases between. The CDR3 loop spans 14 amino acids. CDR1 is SGHDT and CDR2 is YYEEEE in the germline V gene. CDR3 nucleotide sequence: TGTGCCAGCAGCTTAGGGACATCCCAAAAAAAACTGTTTTTT. Translating gives CASSLGTSQKKLFF.

This chain links TRBV27 with TRBJ2-1, with TRBD1 matching over 8 bases. The length of the CDR3 is 13 residues. Trimming removed 7 bases from V and 4 bases from J; junction bases left unmatched: 3. Germline assignment: CDR1 MNHEY and CDR2 SMNVEV (reference sequence). The CDR3 is CASKRQGYNEQFF. The CDR3 DNA is TGTGCCAGCAAGCGACAGGGGTACAATGAGCAGTTCTTC.